This TCR beta chain is drawn from a study of T cell repertoires in cytomegalovirus infection. Looking at the study overall: Indications came from public TCR beta signatures; they pointed to CMV infection and to a matching HLA type. Notes on the study in general: Carriers of CMV and the relevant HLA type were discriminated by public TCR beta frequency.

Germline V gene data show CDR1 as SNHLY and CDR2 as FYNNEI. V lost 2 bases to trimming and J lost 9 bases; unmatched junction nucleotides: 10. This CDR3 spans 15 amino acids. This clonotype came up many times. As yet, its antigen is unknown. In TCRdb, the reads were re-called with MiXCR into one record per CDR3 protein. The data show approximately 250,000 distinct CDR3 sequences, 6.5% seen once. The chain uses TRBV2 and TRBJ2-3; 8 nucleotides agree with TRBD2. The specimen sequenced was PBMCs. The receptor was derived from a human donor in good health (CMV status not recorded). Some clones in this sample may be carry-over from other donors' samples. Here the CDR3 DNA reads TGTGCCAGCAGTGAAACAGCGGGGGACACGAGGACGCAGTATTTT. Residues: CASSETAGDTRTQYF.